The 25 T cell receptor beta chains below all came from one sample that was sequenced in a study of T cells in Graves' hyperthyroidism and ophthalmopathy. The CDR3 regions of TCR beta were amplified from RNA transcripts. The HTBI primer set served for first-round RT-PCR of the TCR CDR3. A single record per CDR3 protein comes from TCRdb applying MiXCR to the multiplex PCR reads. The sample shows approximately 630,000 distinct CDR3 sequences, about 16% of them seen only once. Material: blood. These TCRs come from a woman in her twenties or thirties with Graves' hyperthyroidism.

This clonotype has at least ten counts. The rearrangement uses TRBV28 and TRBJ1-2; tentative D call: TRBD1 (6 bases). Trimming took off 2 bases at V and 6 bases at J, with 10 bases between the two ends. The CDR3 length is 13 residues. Germline V CDR1 and CDR2: MDHEN, SYDVKM. The CDR3 region is CASSLGGGDGYTF. The CDR3 DNA reads TGTGCCAGCAGTTTAGGGGGGGGCGATGGCTACACCTTC.

This clonotype has ten or more counts. The chain combines TRBV6-1 with TRBJ2-7, with 9 bases fitting TRBD2. CDR3 size: 16 residues. The junction had 3 bases not matched to a gene; V was cut back by 0 bases and J by 0 bases. The germline V gene encodes CDR1 MNHNS and CDR2 SASEGT. The CDR3 coding sequence is TGTGCCAGCAGTGAAGCCCATAGCGGGAGCTCCTACGAGCAGTACTTC. Translation gives CASSEAHSGSSYEQYF.

This clonotype was seen repeatedly, ten times or more. The chain joins TRBV27 to TRBJ2-1, with 12 bases lining up with TRBD2. The CDR3 runs to 13 residues. Germline V CDR1 and CDR2: MNHEY, SMNVEV (reference sequence). Trimming took 6 bases from V and 10 from J; bases not matched to a gene: 4. CDR3 sequence (DNA): TGTGCCAGCAGGGTCGGACTAGCGGGAGAGCAGTTCTTC. Translated: CASRVGLAGEQFF.

Ten or more counts support this clonotype. This chain uses TRBV2 with TRBJ2-7; D not resolved. This CDR3 has 15 amino acids. Germline loops: CDR1 SNHLY, CDR2 FYNNEI. The V and J ends lost 3 bases and 0 bases respectively, with 12 bases between them. DNA of the CDR3: TGTGCCAGCAGTGATTACCGGTCCTTCTCCTACGAGCAGTACTTC. This gives the protein CASSDYRSFSYEQYF.

This clonotype was seen only a few times. The CDR3 here is CASSLATVSYEQYF. The CDR3 coding sequence is TGTGCCAGCAGCTTGGCCACAGTCTCCTACGAGCAGTACTTC. The rearrangement uses TRBV7-9 and TRBJ2-7; D is undetermined. The CDR3 is 14 residues long. V lost 3 bases and J 0 bases, leaving 9 bases between the germline ends. Germline V gives CDR1 SEHNR, CDR2 FQNEAQ (reference sequence).

This clonotype was detected a few times. At one of its ends the junction is not consistent with the germline gene, which may arise from a read error. The chain couples TRBV4-3 to TRBJ1-1; weak D call: TRBD1 (5 bases). The germline V gene encodes CDR1 LGHNA and CDR2 YSLEER. The CDR3 sequence is 16 residues long. DNA for the CDR3: TGCGCCAGCAGCCATGGATCCTACCAGCAGGACACTGACGCTTTCTTT. Protein sequence: CASSHGSYQQDTDAFF.

Worth noting for this clonotype: A much larger clone sits a single nucleotide away, making a read error possible. The chain joins TRBV28 to TRBJ2-2; perhaps TRBD2 as D (5 bases). The CDR3 is 14 residues long. Germline V gene lookup returns CDR1 MDHEN and CDR2 SYDVKM. Written as DNA, the CDR3 is TGTGCCAGCAGTTCCCCCTCAAACACCGGGAAGCTGTTTTTT. This translates into CASSSPSNTGKLFF.

The sample holds many counts of this clonotype. V gene TRBV27 combines with J gene TRBJ2-7, with 11 bases lining up with TRBD2. Germline V gene data show CDR1 as MNHEY and CDR2 as SMNVEV (reference sequence). Trimming at V came to 3 bases and at J to 5 bases, leaving 6 bases not matched to a gene. The CDR3 sequence is 15 residues long. The CDR3 nucleotides are TGTGCCAGCAGTTTTAGCGGGAGGGCCCTGAACGAGCAGTACTTC. Protein product: CASSFSGRALNEQYF.

This clonotype was recorded at least ten times. The rearrangement links TRBV27 to TRBJ2-7; unclear D gene. Trimming removed 10 bases at V and 6 bases at J, with 10 bases between. This CDR3 contains 10 residues. CDR1 MNHEY and CDR2 SMNVEV come from the germline V gene (reference sequence). Here the CDR3 DNA reads TGTGCCACCGGGCTTAGCGAGCAGTACTTC. Translated, it gives CATGLSEQYF.

This clonotype has at least ten counts. The chain has TRBV7-9 and TRBJ2-1; possible D gene TRBD1, 6 bases. Germline CDR1 reads SEHNR; CDR2 reads FQNEAQ (reference sequence). Trimming removed 3 bases from V and 4 bases from J, with 16 bases in between. The CDR3 is made up of 16 amino acids. The CDR3 DNA reads as TGTGCCAGCAGCTTTTACCAGGGGTCGCGATACAATGAGCAGTTCTTC. This encodes CASSFYQGSRYNEQFF.

Of note for this clonotype: With a much larger clone just one base away, this may be a read error. The rearrangement uses TRBV18 and TRBJ1-2; D is possibly TRBD1 (5 bases). CDR3 length: 13 amino acids. CDR1 is KGHSH, CDR2 LQKENI, per germline. The CDR3 nucleotides are TGTGCCAGCTCACCAATCAGGGACTATGGCTCCACCTTC. Its translation is CASSPIRDYGSTF.

A note on this clonotype: One base away lies a much larger clone, so this may be a sequencing read error. The genes are TRBV5-5 and TRBJ2-7, with 7 bases identical to TRBD1. The CDR3 runs to 16 residues. With 3 bases clipped from V and 1 base from J, the junction kept 10 bases outside the gene matches. The germline gives CDR1 SGHKS, CDR2 YYEKEE (reference sequence). The CDR3 sequence is CASSWQGQRASYEQYF. The CDR3 nucleotides are TGTGCCAGCAGCTGGCAGGGACAGAGGGCTTCCTACGAGCAGTACTTC.

This clonotype was recorded many times. The V call is TRBV12-3 or TRBV12-4, the J call TRBJ2-7; TRBD2 might be the D (5 bases). Trimming cost V 6 bases and J 0 bases, with 12 bases left between them. The CDR3 extends over 14 amino acids. The CDR3 DNA is TGTGCCAGCAGACCAGGACTGAACTCCTACGAGCAGTACTTC. It specifies CASRPGLNSYEQYF.

This clonotype showed up just a few times. This chain links TRBV7-6 with TRBJ2-7, with 7 bases aligning to TRBD1. Germline V CDR1 and CDR2: SGHVS, FNYEAQ. The CDR3 is made up of 15 amino acids. The V segment lost 5 bases and the J segment 3 bases; nucleotides outside the gene matches: 10. For the CDR3, the DNA is TGTGCCAGCAGCAAAGGGCCAGGGGGACGCTACGAGCAGTACTTC. Translated: CASSKGPGGRYEQYF.

This clonotype occurred many times. The chain links TRBV10-3 to TRBJ2-5; the match to TRBD2 covers 8 bases. CDR1 ENHRY and CDR2 SYGVKD come from the germline V gene. Unmatched junction bases numbered 7, after V lost 5 bases and J lost 2 bases. The CDR3 has 15 residues. The CDR3 reads CAISSSGSGQETQYF. The CDR3 DNA reads TGTGCCATCAGTTCTAGCGGGTCGGGGCAAGAGACCCAGTACTTC.

This clonotype occurred many times. This chain joins TRBV20-1 and TRBJ2-7; 12 nucleotides agree with TRBD2. The CDR3 spans 17 residues. The germline V gene encodes CDR1 DFQATT and CDR2 SNEGSKA (reference sequence). V shed 6 bases, J shed 3 bases, and the junction held 15 bases outside the gene matches. The CDR3: CSAMTSGGGLRGYEQYF. Written as DNA, the CDR3 is TGCAGTGCGATGACTAGCGGGGGTGGATTACGTGGCTACGAGCAGTACTTC.

At least ten counts were recorded for this clonotype. The rearrangement uses TRBV29-1 and TRBJ2-7; possibly TRBD1 or TRBD2 for D (5 bases each). The CDR3 has 13 amino acids. Germline CDR1 is SQVTM and CDR2 is ANQGSEA. Trimming took 6 bases from V and 0 from J, leaving 12 bases between them. The chain's CDR3 is CSVLGRTSYEQYF. DNA for the CDR3: TGCAGCGTCCTGGGACGGACCTCCTACGAGCAGTACTTC.

This clonotype has a count of ten or more. This chain links TRBV30 with TRBJ1-1, with TRBD1 matching over 8 bases. This CDR3 has 13 residues. With V trimmed by 7 bases and J by 4 bases, 8 bases remained unmatched. Germline loops: CDR1 GTSNPN, CDR2 SVGIG (reference sequence). The DNA for the CDR3 is TGTGCCTCCTCTCGGACAGGGACCACTGAAGCTTTCTTT. Protein product: CASSRTGTTEAFF.

This clonotype was seen more than once but under ten times. The chain carries TRBV14 and TRBJ2-7; TRBD1 agrees at 7 bases. Germline-derived CDR1 and CDR2 are SGHDN and FVKESK. The CDR3 runs to 13 residues. V lost 3 bases, J lost 4 bases, and 3 bases stayed unmatched. Here the CDR3 reads CASSQVQGYEQYF. CDR3 coding DNA: TGTGCCAGCAGCCAGGTACAGGGGTACGAGCAGTACTTC. Complete variable domain (other parts from reference TRBV14 and TRBJ2-7): EAGVTQFPSHSVIEKGQTVTLRCDPISGHDNLYWYRRVMGKEIKFLLHFVKESKQDESGMPNNRFLAERTGGTYSTLKVQPAELEDSGVYFCASSQVQGYEQYFGPGTRLTVT.

There are many counts of this clonotype. The chain employs TRBV28 and TRBJ1-2, with D unclear. CDR1 and CDR2 (germline): MDHEN, SYDVKM. With 6 bases removed from V and 2 bases from J, the gap between germline ends came to 10 bases. The CDR3 has 13 residues. The CDR3 loop reads CASRVNRNYGYTF. The CDR3 nucleotides read TGTGCCAGCAGGGTGAACCGAAACTATGGCTACACCTTC.

This clonotype was recorded at least ten times. The V gene is TRBV30, the J gene TRBJ1-2; D ambiguous. Between the trimmed V and J ends, which lost 2 bases and 7 bases, there was a span of 14 bases. The CDR3 is made up of 13 amino acids. Germline V gives CDR1 GTSNPN, CDR2 SVGIG (reference sequence). The CDR3: CAWSLRHLGGYTF. The CDR3 DNA is TGTGCCTGGAGTTTACGGCACTTGGGTGGCTACACCTTC. Drawing the rest from reference TRBV30 and TRBJ1-2, the complete variable domain is SQTIHQWPATLVQPVGSPLSLECTVEGTSNPNLYWYRQAAGRGLQLLFYSVGIGQISSEVPQNLSASRPQDRQFILSSKKLLLSDSGFYLCAWSLRHLGGYTFGSGTRLTVV.

This clonotype was recorded many times. The V call is TRBV28, the J call TRBJ2-7, with D unresolved. This CDR3 is 11 amino acids long. V was pared by 3 bases and J by 6 bases, with 6 bases between. The germline V gene has CDR1 MDHEN and CDR2 SYDVKM. CDR3 sequence (DNA): TGTGCCAGCAGTTTGCTTGTCGAGCAGTACTTC. Translated, it gives CASSLLVEQYF.

This clonotype was detected a few times. The chain recombines TRBV20-1 with TRBJ2-1; 10 bases line up with TRBD2. The CDR3 is 14 residues long. Germline V lookup: CDR1 DFQATT, CDR2 SNEGSKA (reference sequence). V lost 3 bases to trimming and J lost 10 bases; unmatched junction nucleotides: 9. CDR3 in DNA: TGCAGTGCTAGCGGGACTTCTAGCGGGAGAGAGCAGTTCTTC. Its translation: CSASGTSSGREQFF.

The V and J genes are TRBV9 and TRBJ2-7, with 9 bases that match TRBD1. There are 15 residues in the CDR3. V was pared by 4 bases and J by 6 bases, with 11 bases of the junction left unmatched. The germline V gene has CDR1 SGDLS and CDR2 YYNGEE. CDR3: CASSPPGTGSLEQYF. The CDR3 region has the DNA TGTGCCAGCAGCCCCCCCGGGACAGGGAGTCTCGAGCAGTACTTC. Full variable domain (rest looked up from reference TRBV9 and TRBJ2-7): DSGVTQTPKHLITATGQRVTLRCSPRSGDLSVYWYQQSLDQGLQFLIQYYNGEERAKGNILERFSAQQFPDLHSELNLSSLELGDSALYFCASSPPGTGSLEQYFGPGTRLTVT.

This clonotype was detected a few times. The chain employs TRBV24-1 and TRBJ2-3, with D perhaps assigned TRBD1 or TRBD2 (5 bases each). Germline V gene lookup returns CDR1 KGHDR and CDR2 SFDVKD. The CDR3 totals 14 residues. The germline V and J ends were trimmed by 9 bases and 6 bases, with 18 bases remaining between them. CDR3 DNA: TGTGCCACCTCCAAAGAGGGGTCGGGGGATACGCAGTATTTT. Translated, it gives CATSKEGSGDTQYF.